This T cell receptor (beta chain) was identified in a study of long-term antiretroviral therapy in people with HIV. Study observations and caveats: Blood dating 2004 to 2017 may reflect older ART regimens.

V lost 4 bases to trimming and J lost 1 base, with 14 bases between them. Looked up from germline, CDR1 is GTSNPN and CDR2 is SVGIG (reference sequence). The CDR3 spans 15 residues. A note on this clone: No antigen is known for it.

Investigators performed immunoSEQ version v3.0 at survey level. The data were produced by immunoSEQ multiplex PCR, yet TCRdb's version contains in-frame clones alone and is incomplete. Of 20,000 to 25,000 clones in the sample, approximately 80% were seen once. This specimen was unsorted PBMCs, taken 0.2 years after starting antiretroviral therapy. This clonotype originated in a woman in her twenties or thirties with HIV. This sequence joins TRBV30 and TRBJ1-3; D ambiguous. In DNA, the CDR3 is TGTGCCTGGAAGTTAGACATCCTATCTGGAAACACCATATATTTT. Residues: CAWKLDILSGNTIYF.